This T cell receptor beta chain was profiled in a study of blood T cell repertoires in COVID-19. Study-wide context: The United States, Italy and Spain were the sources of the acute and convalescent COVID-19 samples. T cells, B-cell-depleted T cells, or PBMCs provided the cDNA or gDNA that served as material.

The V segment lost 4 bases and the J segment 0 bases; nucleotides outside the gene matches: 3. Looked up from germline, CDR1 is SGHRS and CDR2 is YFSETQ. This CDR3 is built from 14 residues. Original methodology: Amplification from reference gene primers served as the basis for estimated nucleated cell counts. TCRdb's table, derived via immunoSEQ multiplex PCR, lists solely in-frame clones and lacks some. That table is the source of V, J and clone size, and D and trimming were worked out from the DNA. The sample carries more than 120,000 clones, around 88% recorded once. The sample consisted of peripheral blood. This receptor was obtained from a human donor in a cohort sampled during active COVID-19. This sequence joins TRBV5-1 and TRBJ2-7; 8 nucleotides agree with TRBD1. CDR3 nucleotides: TGCGCCAGCAGCGTGGACAGGGCCTCCTACGAGCAGTACTTC. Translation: CASSVDRASYEQYF.